The rows below give T cell receptor beta chains drawn from one sample of a study of blood T cell repertoires in COVID-19. The protocol was immunoSEQ multiplex PCR, while the TCRdb copy is restricted to in-frame clones and leaves out a portion. Of fewer than 200,000 clones listed, 83% are singletons. The sample was PBMCs or T cells enriched from blood (not recorded which). Receptors originate from a woman aged 45-65 years in a cohort exposed to, infected with or recovered from COVID-19 (not recorded which). The CDR3 runs from the conserved cysteine through the conserved F or W. D genes are given only for firm matches. For some rows the clone size is stated as once, few or many, or as a class when expanded; others skip it.

abundance	d_gene	v_gene	j_gene	CDR3nt	CDR3aa
-	TRBD2	TRBV5-6	TRBJ2-3	TGTGCCAGCAGCTTCTTAACGGGAGGCGCAGATACGCAGTATTTT	CASSFLTGGADTQYF
-	-	TRBV7-9	TRBJ2-5	TGTGCCAGCAGCCCTAAAGAGACCCAGTACTTC	CASSPKETQYF
-	TRBD1	TRBV28	TRBJ2-7	TGTGCCAGCAGGCGTAAGTTGACAGGGGGCGGTTACGAGCAGTACTTC	CASRRKLTGGGYEQYF
-	-	TRBV7-9	TRBJ1-6	TGTGCCAGCAGCCAGTCAGTTGATTCACCCCTCCACTTT	CASSQSVDSPLHF
-	-	TRBV7-2	TRBJ1-3	TGTGCCAGCAGCTTACGGGGTGTAACTGGAAACACCATATATTTT	CASSLRGVTGNTIYF
-	-	TRBV7-3	TRBJ2-6	TGTGCCAGCAGCTTAAGGGCAGGGAATGGGGCCAACGTCCTGACTTTC	CASSLRAGNGANVLTF
-	TRBD1	TRBV9	TRBJ1-4	TGTGCCAGCAGCACAGGACAGGGTAACGAAAAACTGTTTTTT	CASSTGQGNEKLFF
-	TRBD2	TRBV6-4	TRBJ2-5	TGTGCCAGCCTGGGACTAGCGGGGGGGGAGGGAGAGACCCAGTACTTC	CASLGLAGGEGETQYF
-	TRBD1	TRBV27	TRBJ1-2	TGTGCCAGCAGTTTCCGGGACAGGGAACACTATGGCTACACCTTC	CASSFRDREHYGYTF
once	TRBD2	TRBV6-5	TRBJ2-7	TGTGCCAGCAGTTACTCTGCTAGCGGGAGTACCTACGAGCAGTACTTC	CASSYSASGSTYEQYF
-	TRBD1	TRBV3-1/TRBV3-2	TRBJ1-1	TGTGCCAGCAGCCAAGACCGGGACAGCCTCTGGAGGACTGAAGCTTTCTTT	CASSQDRDSLWRTEAFF
-	-	TRBV28	TRBJ1-2	TGTGCCAGCAGTTTCCCGGCAGGGGCTAACTATGGCTACACCTTC	CASSFPAGANYGYTF
-	TRBD2	TRBV5-1	TRBJ2-1	TGCGCCAGTCGGGAGGCCCTTCTCTACAATGAGCAGTTCTTC	CASREALLYNEQFF
-	-	TRBV5-4	TRBJ2-7	TGTGCCAGCAGCTTGGCCGGGTACTCAACCGGCGAGCAGTACTTC	CASSLAGYSTGEQYF
-	-	TRBV25-1	TRBJ1-1	TGTGCCAGCAGTGAACCCTCGAGAGCTGAAGCTTTCTTT	CASSEPSRAEAFF
-	TRBD2	TRBV6-2/TRBV6-3	TRBJ2-1	TGTGCCAGCAGTTACGGAAGGCTAGCGGGGGGAAATGAGCAGTTCTTC	CASSYGRLAGGNEQFF